The present T cell receptor beta chain was sequenced within a study of Tregs in tolerant kidney transplant recipients. Study observations and caveats: Validation in larger populations is needed because few patients were studied.

The CDR3 runs 13 residues. V was clipped by 6 bases and J by 9 bases; unmatched bases: 4. Germline V gene data show CDR1 as WSHSY and CDR2 as SAAADI. Note on this clone: Its antigen is currently unknown.

Measured with immunoSEQ multiplex PCR; TCRdb has only the in-frame clones, and not every one. The sample contains 90,000 to 120,000 clones, around 90% of which appear only once. Unstimulated Tregs (CD4+CD25+CD127-) and CD4+CD25- non-Tregs were sorted from PBMCs. The sequencing used CD4+ T cells from blood, collected before the transplant. The sequence derives from a human donor who received a combined kidney and bone marrow transplant. The chain employs TRBV10-2 and TRBJ2-1; TRBD2 matches at 11 bases. For the CDR3, the DNA is TGCGCCAGCAGACTAGCGGGAGCCAGTGAGCAGTTCTTC. Amino acid sequence: CASRLAGASEQFF.